This record looks at one T cell receptor (beta chain) sequence and its context. Its antigen is unknown. Multiplex PCR with BIOMED2 TRB-A/B primer pools amplified TRB rearrangements. TCRdb recomputed calls from the multiplex PCR reads with MiXCR, one row per CDR3 protein. The sample carries about 3,800 distinct CDR3 sequences, about 25% recorded once. These data originate in a study of T and B cells in COVID-19 patients. Across the study: Peripheral blood came from COVID-19 patients with active infection or after recovery. The recovered patients had mostly mild to moderate COVID-19 with outpatient management.

TRB was amplified from about 250-500 ng of blood genomic DNA. Study findings and constraints: Sorted SARS-CoV-2-responsive or tetramer+ T cells and CD4+, regulatory and CD8+ subsets were not yet sequenced.

The junction had 5 bases not matched to a gene; V was cut back by 7 bases and J by 2 bases. Germline CDR1 is LNHDA and CDR2 is SQIVND (reference sequence). CDR3 length equals 14 residues. The clonotype comes from a human donor with active COVID-19. The donor label of this sample is uncertain. The genes are TRBV19 and TRBJ2-7, with 10 bases fitting TRBD1. The sequenced material came from blood. CDR3 nucleotide sequence: TGTGCCAGTACCCAGGACAGGGGGACCTACGAGCAGTACTTC. Its protein is CASTQDRGTYEQYF.